This T cell receptor beta chain comes out of a study of CD8+CD57+ T cells in acquired aplastic anemia. Turning to the study itself: CD4+ and CD8+ cells, once sorted, gave DNA averaging roughly 3.2 ug. The study, taken as a whole, reports: Researchers report that fewer than 35 CD8+ CDR3 sequences appeared in both patients and controls.

Genomic DNA served as template for TCR beta VDJ and CDR3 profiling. Each CDR3 protein is one row after TCRdb ran MiXCR on the reads. Altogether about 180,000 distinct CDR3 sequences are present, less than 65% being singletons, with the ten largest covering about 39%. In its sample, this clonotype was seen many times. Its specificity is not known. Germline CDR1 is DFQATT and CDR2 is SNEGSKA (reference sequence). With 2 bases removed from V and 0 bases from J, the gap between germline ends came to 11 bases. This CDR3 has 14 residues. Flow cytometry had shown expanded CD8+CD57+ cells in the patients chosen for sequencing.

The sequence derives from a human donor with aplastic anemia. The sequenced sample was sorted CD4+, CD8+, or CD8+CD57+ T cells (not recorded which) from PBMCs. The V call is TRBV20-1, the J call TRBJ2-7; D is uncertain. The CDR3 nucleotides are TGCAGTGCTAGATCGGGCGCTAACTCCTACGAGCAGTACTTC. It is translated as CSARSGANSYEQYF.